What follows is one TCR beta chain and its context. The antigen remains undetermined. This specimen comes from a study of cytomegalovirus exposure and HLA in healthy donors. CDR3 length: 13 residues. Germline loops: CDR1 GTSNPN, CDR2 SVGIG (reference sequence). The trim removed 7 bases at V and 3 bases at J, leaving 7 bases unmatched. Clones were sequenced by immunoSEQ multiplex PCR, and TCRdb holds only the in-frame ones, with some missing. The profile covers over 120,000 clones, with about 94% appearing a single time and around 1.9% taken by the ten largest. The donors were in the approximately 120-subject validation cohort; that cohort was separate from the 666-subject first cohort. Study-wide points: Under in vitro conditions, three CMV-associated chains were confirmed as specific for CMV antigens. The authors enumerated 180 or so TCR beta chains as linked to cytomegalovirus.

Sequencing was performed on PBMCs. The chain links TRBV30 to TRBJ2-7; TRBD1 matches at 9 bases. This sequence was found in a man aged 18-30 years in good health and CMV-seropositive. The CDR3 bases are TGTGCCTCCCGGGGGACAGGGTACTACGAGCAGTACTTC. Protein product: CASRGTGYYEQYF.